A selection of T cell receptor beta chains follows, all from one sample in a study of neurological immune-mediated disorders. TCRdb reprocessed the 5' RACE reads via MiXCR and lists one record per CDR3 protein. Of around 52,000 distinct CDR3 sequences in the sample, more than 5% are singletons; the top ten hold approximately 1.5%. Material for sequencing was CD4+ T cells from blood. These receptors were obtained from a woman aged 18-29 years with multiple sclerosis. Each CDR3 is given with its conserved first and last residue. D genes are given only for firm matches. Size is stated for part of the rows, as once, few or many counts, or as a class when the clone is expanded.

j_call,clone_size,v_call,d_call,cdr3_aa,cdr3_nt
TRBJ2-2,once,TRBV12-3/TRBV12-4,-,CASSGPGVNTGELFF,TGTGCCAGCAGTGGACCAGGGGTGAACACCGGGGAGCTGTTTTTT
TRBJ1-1,many,TRBV27,-,CASSLRGGSTEAFF,TGTGCCAGCAGTTTACGGGGGGGGAGCACTGAAGCTTTCTTT
TRBJ2-5,many,TRBV3-1,TRBD2,CASSVSGRGETQYF,TGTGCCAGCAGCGTTAGCGGGAGAGGGGAGACCCAGTACTTC
TRBJ2-3,many,TRBV20-1,TRBD1,CSARPGTGELYTQYF,TGCAGTGCTAGGCCCGGGACAGGGGAATTGTATACGCAGTATTTT
TRBJ2-2,many,TRBV14,-,CASSQAWGASGELFF,TGTGCCAGCAGCCAAGCTTGGGGAGCTTCCGGGGAGCTGTTTTTT
TRBJ2-2,few,TRBV4-3,-,CASSQGGSWSGELFF,TGCGCCAGCAGCCAAGGGGGGAGTTGGTCCGGGGAGCTGTTTTTT
TRBJ1-4,many,TRBV5-1,-,CASSLAAGPEKLFF,TGCGCCAGCAGCTTGGCCGCCGGCCCTGAAAAACTGTTTTTT
TRBJ1-2,-,TRBV7-9,-,CASSSGTNYGYTF,TGTGCCAGCAGCTCAGGCACCAACTATGGCTACACCTTC
TRBJ2-1,many,TRBV29-1,TRBD2,CSVRPSGASGTLKYNEQFF,TGCAGCGTTAGACCTAGTGGGGCTAGCGGCACACTAAAATACAATGAGCAGTTCTTC
TRBJ2-4,many,TRBV14,-,CASSQDNRELGIQYF,TGTGCCAGCAGCCAAGATAACAGGGAGCTTGGCATTCAGTACTTC